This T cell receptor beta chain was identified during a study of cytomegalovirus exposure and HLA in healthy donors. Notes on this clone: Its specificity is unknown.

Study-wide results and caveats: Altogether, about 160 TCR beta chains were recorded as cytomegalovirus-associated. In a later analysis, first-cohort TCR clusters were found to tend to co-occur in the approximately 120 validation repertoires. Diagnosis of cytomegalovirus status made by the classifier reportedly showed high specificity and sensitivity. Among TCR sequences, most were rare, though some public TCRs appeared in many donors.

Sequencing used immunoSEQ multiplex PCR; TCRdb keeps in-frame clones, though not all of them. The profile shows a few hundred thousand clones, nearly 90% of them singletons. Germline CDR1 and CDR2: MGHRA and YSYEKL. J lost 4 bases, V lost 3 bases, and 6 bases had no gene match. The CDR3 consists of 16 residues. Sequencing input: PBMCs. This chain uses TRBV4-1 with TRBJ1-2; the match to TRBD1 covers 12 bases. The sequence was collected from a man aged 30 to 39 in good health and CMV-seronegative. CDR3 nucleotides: TGCGCCAGCAGCCAGACCCCGGGACAGGGGGCCTATGGCTACACCTTC. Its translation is CASSQTPGQGAYGYTF.